This T cell receptor (beta chain) appears in the sequencing data of a study of T cell responses to AZD1222 COVID-19 vaccine. Findings and limits, study-wide: Repertoires were obtained solely post-peak T cell response. Baseline seropositives among AZD1222 recipients totaled only 5 to 7. Clonal diversity may have been underestimated in mostly white British donors.

Details on this clone: Its antigen is still unknown.

The table came from immunoSEQ multiplex PCR; TCRdb's copy has only in-frame clones and leaves some out. The sample has around 92,000 clones, over 80% seen once. V was clipped by 7 bases and J by 2 bases; unmatched bases: 8. This CDR3 comprises 15 residues. Germline V lookup: CDR1 SEHNR, CDR2 FQNEAQ (reference sequence). The sequencing here drew on peripheral blood, taken on day 0 of AZD1222 vaccination. The receptor was derived from an adult in good health. This chain links TRBV7-9 with TRBJ2-5; 9 bases map to TRBD2. The CDR3 loop reads CASNLIAGDQETQYF. CDR3 nucleotide sequence: TGTGCCAGCAACCTCATAGCGGGGGATCAAGAGACCCAGTACTTC.